This T cell receptor beta chain derives from a study of T-cell memory formation after mild COVID-19. The wider study: TCR clusters were mostly donor specific. Study findings and constraints: What remained unconfirmed was the SARS-CoV-2 specificity of second-wave clones peaking on day 37. Detection of some responders pre-infection suggested pre-existing cross-reactive memory T cells participated. Most CD4+ clones that shrank were in CM and EM, while CD8+ ones turned up in EMRA.

The V segment lost 4 bases and the J segment 1 base; nucleotides outside the gene matches: 4. This CDR3 region has 14 residues. Via MiXCR, TCRdb re-called the 5' RACE reads, giving one row per CDR3 protein. The sample contains about 610,000 distinct CDR3 sequences, roughly 17% of which appear only once. A few counts support this clonotype. Its antigen is still unknown. The chain has TRBV12-3 or TRBV12-4 and TRBJ2-7; 7 nucleotides agree with TRBD1. Sequencing was performed on PBMCs or a T cell subset sorted from them (not recorded which). The sequence came from an adult woman who had mild COVID-19 (a few samples of this study predate the infection). Cell type and time point are not known. The CDR3 DNA reads as TGTGCCAGCAGTTCATACAGGGGATCCTACGAGCAGTACTTC. Translating gives CASSSYRGSYEQYF.